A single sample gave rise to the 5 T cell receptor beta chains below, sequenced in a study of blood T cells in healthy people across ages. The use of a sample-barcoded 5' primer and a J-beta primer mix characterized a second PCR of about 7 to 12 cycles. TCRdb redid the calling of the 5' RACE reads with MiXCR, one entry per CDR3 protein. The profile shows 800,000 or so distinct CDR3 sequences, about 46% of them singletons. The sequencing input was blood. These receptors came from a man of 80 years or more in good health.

CDR3 nucleotide sequence: TGTGCCTGGAGCGGGGAGTGGACGGGAAGCAATCAGCCCCAGCATTTT. Translation: CAWSGEWTGSNQPQHF. The chain employs TRBV30 and TRBJ1-5; D ambiguous. Trimming took off 3 bases at V and 1 base at J, with 16 bases between the two ends. The CDR3 is 16 residues long. Germline V lookup: CDR1 GTSNPN, CDR2 SVGIG (reference sequence). Drawing the rest from reference TRBV30 and TRBJ1-5, the complete variable domain is SQTIHQWPATLVQPVGSPLSLECTVEGTSNPNLYWYRQAAGRGLQLLFYSVGIGQISSEVPQNLSASRPQDRQFILSSKKLLLSDSGFYLCAWSGEWTGSNQPQHFGDGTRLSIL.

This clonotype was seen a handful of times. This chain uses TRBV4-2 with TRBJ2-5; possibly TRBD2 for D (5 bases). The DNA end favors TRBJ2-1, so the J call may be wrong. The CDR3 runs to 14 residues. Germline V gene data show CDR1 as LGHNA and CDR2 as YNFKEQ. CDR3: CASSPTTYQETQFF. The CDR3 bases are TGTGCCAGCAGCCCGACTACGTACCAAGAGACCCAGTTCTTC.

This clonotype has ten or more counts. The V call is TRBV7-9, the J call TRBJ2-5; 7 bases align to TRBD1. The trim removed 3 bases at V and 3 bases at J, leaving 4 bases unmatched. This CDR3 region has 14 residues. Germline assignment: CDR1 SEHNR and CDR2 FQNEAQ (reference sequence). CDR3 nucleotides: TGTGCCAGCAGCTTGTGGGACAGAGAAGAGACCCAGTACTTC. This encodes CASSLWDREETQYF. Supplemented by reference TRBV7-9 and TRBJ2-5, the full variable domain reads DTGVSQNPRHKITKRGQNVTFRCDPISEHNRLYWYRQTLGQGPEFLTYFQNEAQLEKSRLLSDRFSAERPKGSFSTLEIQRTEQGDSAMYLCASSLWDREETQYFGPGTRLLVL.

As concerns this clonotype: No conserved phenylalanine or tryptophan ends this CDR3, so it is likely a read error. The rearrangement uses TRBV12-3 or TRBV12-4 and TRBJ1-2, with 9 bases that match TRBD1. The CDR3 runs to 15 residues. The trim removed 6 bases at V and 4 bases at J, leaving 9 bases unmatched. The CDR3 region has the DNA TGTGCCAGCAGCCGCACAGGGGGCGACGGCTATGGCTACACCCTC. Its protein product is CASSRTGGDGYGYTL.

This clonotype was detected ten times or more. The DNA for the CDR3 is TGCAGCGGGTTCTCGCCCGGGACAGGGAAGGATGGCTACACCTTC. Amino acids: CSGFSPGTGKDGYTF. The chain uses TRBV29-1 and TRBJ1-2; TRBD1 agrees at 9 bases. The CDR3 loop spans 15 amino acids. J gave up 6 bases and V 7 bases, and 15 bases lay outside the gene matches. Per the germline V gene, CDR1 is SQVTM and CDR2 is ANQGSEA. Complete variable domain (other parts from reference TRBV29-1 and TRBJ1-2): SAVISQKPSRDICQRGTSLTIQCQVDSQVTMMFWYRQQPGQSLTLIATANQGSEATYESGFVIDKFPISRPNLTFSTLTVSNMSPEDSSIYLCSGFSPGTGKDGYTFGSGTRLTVV.